What follows are 3 T cell receptor beta chains derived from one specimen sequenced in a study of CD8+CD57+ T cells in acquired aplastic anemia. Profiling of TCR beta VDJ combinations and CDR3 sequences used genomic DNA as template. MiXCR was run by TCRdb on the reads, yielding one entry per CDR3 protein. The sample lists 68,000 or so distinct CDR3 sequences; roughly half were seen once. Sequencing was done on a sample of sorted CD4+, CD8+, or CD8+CD57+ T cells (not recorded which) from PBMCs. Receptor source: a human donor in good health, serving as a control.

This clonotype occurred many times. The J gene is TRBJ1-2, the V gene TRBV5-8; TRBD1 agrees at 7 bases. This CDR3 is 12 amino acids long. The junction had 7 bases not matched to a gene; V was cut back by 8 bases and J by 6 bases. The germline V gene encodes CDR1 SGHTS and CDR2 YDEGEE. Written as DNA, the CDR3 is TGTGCCAGTCAGCAGGGGGTAGATGGCTACACCTTC. Amino acids: CASQQGVDGYTF. The entire variable domain, with the rest obtained from reference TRBV5-8 and TRBJ1-2, is as follows: EAGVTQSPTHLIKTRGQQATLRCSPISGHTSVYWYQQALGLGLQFLLWYDEGEERNRGNFPPRFSGRQFPNYSSELNVNALELEDSALYLCASQQGVDGYTFGSGTRLTVV.

This clonotype was seen repeatedly, ten times or more. The V and J genes are TRBV5-1 and TRBJ1-1; D uncertain. CDR1 and CDR2 from the germline V gene are SGHRS and YFSETQ. Trimming shortened V by 1 base and J by 0 bases, and 10 bases separated the two germline ends. The CDR3 contains 15 residues. The CDR3 sequence is CASSLPVDMNTEAFF. CDR3 DNA: TGCGCCAGCAGCTTGCCGGTTGACATGAACACTGAAGCTTTCTTT.

The count of this clonotype is one. The chain recombines TRBV29-1 with TRBJ2-7; maybe TRBD1 (7 bases). The germline gives CDR1 SQVTM, CDR2 ANQGSEA. V was shortened by 5 bases and J by 7 bases, with 18 bases between the two germline ends. This CDR3 is 13 amino acids long. The CDR3 spells CSVPKEGAGEQYF. For the CDR3, the DNA is TGCAGCGTTCCTAAGGAGGGGGCAGGGGAGCAGTACTTC.